These T cell receptor beta chains were read from a single sample in a study of cytomegalovirus exposure and HLA in healthy donors. Repertoires were generated with immunoSEQ multiplex PCR, while TCRdb's copy carries only in-frame clones and drops some. The table has 99,000 or so clones, roughly three quarters seen once. The sequencing sample was made of PBMCs. These receptors all stem from a woman between 40 and 50 years old in good health and CMV-seronegative. Both conserved end residues are part of each CDR3. Only part of the rows carry a size: once, few, many, or a class if the clone is expanded.

v_call: TRBV12-2; clone_size: NA; j_call: TRBJ1-2; cdr3_aa: CASRLTGTDGYTF
v_call: TRBV19; clone_size: NA; j_call: TRBJ1-2; cdr3_aa: CASSIRGALDGYTF
v_call: TRBV5-1; clone_size: NA; j_call: TRBJ2-5; cdr3_aa: CASSSGLAGAGVETQYF
v_call: TRBV27; clone_size: NA; j_call: TRBJ2-1; cdr3_aa: CASSLLGLAGEGQFF
v_call: TRBV5-4; clone_size: NA; j_call: TRBJ2-1; cdr3_aa: CASSLNAVSYNEQFF
v_call: TRBV9; clone_size: NA; j_call: TRBJ2-3; cdr3_aa: CASSVGPDTDTQYF
v_call: TRBV28; clone_size: NA; j_call: TRBJ2-1; cdr3_aa: CASRSIRGAAQFF
v_call: TRBV5-6; clone_size: NA; j_call: TRBJ2-1; cdr3_aa: CASSFGGTSGYEQFF
v_call: TRBV7-9; clone_size: NA; j_call: TRBJ1-1; cdr3_aa: CASTGQGRTEAFF
v_call: TRBV28; clone_size: NA; j_call: TRBJ2-5; cdr3_aa: CASSLVRRLAGEWEETQYF
v_call: TRBV19; clone_size: NA; j_call: TRBJ1-1; cdr3_aa: CASSKMTGQGGGRTEAFF
v_call: TRBV6-1; clone_size: NA; j_call: TRBJ2-7; cdr3_aa: CASRPWGLSEQYF
v_call: TRBV19; clone_size: NA; j_call: TRBJ2-2; cdr3_aa: CASTPGVTGELFF
v_call: TRBV19; clone_size: few; j_call: TRBJ2-3; cdr3_aa: CASKVAQYTDTQYF
v_call: TRBV15; clone_size: NA; j_call: NA; cdr3_aa: CATSRGQRGREQYF
v_call: TRBV29-1; clone_size: NA; j_call: TRBJ1-2; cdr3_aa: CSVPPGGGTNYGYTF
v_call: TRBV18; clone_size: NA; j_call: TRBJ1-3; cdr3_aa: CASSPGSEGNTIYF
v_call: TRBV7-9; clone_size: NA; j_call: TRBJ1-3; cdr3_aa: CASSFTPSGNTIYF
v_call: TRBV7-9; clone_size: NA; j_call: TRBJ2-1; cdr3_aa: CASSYRNPGQIHNEQFF
v_call: TRBV6-5; clone_size: NA; j_call: TRBJ1-2; cdr3_aa: CASSYSSTRTGYGYTF
v_call: TRBV6-6; clone_size: once; j_call: TRBJ2-3; cdr3_aa: CASSPRRRERTDTQYF
v_call: TRBV6-5; clone_size: NA; j_call: TRBJ2-2; cdr3_aa: CASSYSTSGKLFF
v_call: TRBV9; clone_size: NA; j_call: TRBJ1-4; cdr3_aa: CASSPGGPNEKLFF
v_call: TRBV28; clone_size: NA; j_call: TRBJ2-1; cdr3_aa: CASSWGDRRIYNEQFF
v_call: TRBV19; clone_size: NA; j_call: TRBJ2-1; cdr3_aa: CASSIISGEYEQFF
v_call: TRBV10-3; clone_size: NA; j_call: TRBJ2-7; cdr3_aa: CAMGHRDTYEQYF
v_call: TRBV29-1; clone_size: NA; j_call: TRBJ2-1; cdr3_aa: CSVGGGPLGGEQFF
v_call: TRBV11-3; clone_size: few; j_call: TRBJ1-1; cdr3_aa: CASSLGATVRNTEAFF
v_call: TRBV6-5; clone_size: NA; j_call: TRBJ2-2; cdr3_aa: CASSYTLPRELFF